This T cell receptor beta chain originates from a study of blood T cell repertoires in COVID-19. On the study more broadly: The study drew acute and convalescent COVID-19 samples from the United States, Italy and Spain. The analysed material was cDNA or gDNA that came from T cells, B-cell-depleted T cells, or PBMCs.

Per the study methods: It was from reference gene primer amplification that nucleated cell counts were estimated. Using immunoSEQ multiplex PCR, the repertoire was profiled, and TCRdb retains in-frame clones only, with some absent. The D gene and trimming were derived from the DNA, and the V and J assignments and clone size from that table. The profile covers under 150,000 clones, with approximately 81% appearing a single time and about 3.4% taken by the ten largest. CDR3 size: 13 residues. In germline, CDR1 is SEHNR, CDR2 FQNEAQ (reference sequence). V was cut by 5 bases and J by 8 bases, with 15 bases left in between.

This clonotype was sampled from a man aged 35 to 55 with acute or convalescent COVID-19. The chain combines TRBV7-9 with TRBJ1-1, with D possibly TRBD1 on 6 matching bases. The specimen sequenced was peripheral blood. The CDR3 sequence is CASSLNSGTEAFF. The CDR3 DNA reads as TGTGCCAGCAGCCTAAACTCCGGGACAGAAGCTTTCTTT.